The present T cell receptor (beta chain) was sequenced within a study of blood T cells in healthy people across ages. This clonotype has just one count. With a J-beta primer mix and a sample-barcoded 5' primer, a second PCR ran 7 to 11 cycles. TCRdb used MiXCR to reprocess the 5' RACE reads, holding one entry per CDR3 protein. This sample carries about 1.8 million distinct CDR3 sequences, 49% of them seen once, and the ten largest clones take 2.1%. The sequence derives from a woman aged 40 to 49 in good health. Input material: blood.

The CDR3 spells CASSVVQSGETQYF. CDR3 bases: TGCGCCAGCAGCGTGGTACAGTCGGGAGAGACCCAGTACTTC. The chain is built from TRBV5-1 and TRBJ2-7; no clear D. Near its end, the DNA agrees better with TRBJ2-5, so the J call may be wrong. Germline V gene lookup returns CDR1 SGHRS and CDR2 YFSETQ. The CDR3 runs to 14 residues.